This T cell receptor beta chain was obtained from a study of cytomegalovirus exposure and HLA in healthy donors (dated by TCRdb to the late 2010s). Regarding the complete study: According to an earlier analysis of a few hundred of the donors, 200 million or so T cells yielded 90 million to 140 million unique TCR beta sequences and approximately 300 Gb of sequence data. Roughly 300 gigabases of sequencing data and approximately 80 million unique TCR sequences were included in an early release covering about 700 HLA-typed donors. Among the roughly 400 genotyped donors, around 81% belonged to the genetic ancestry cluster associated with self-reported Caucasian donors. The study aimed to test whether signatures of past pathogen exposure could be identified by cataloging public T cell receptors. The study profiled the T cell repertoires of around 700 subjects by immunosequencing and related them to cytomegalovirus serostatus. Along with the approximately 620-subject first cohort, a separate validation cohort of about 110 different subjects was used. High-throughput TCR immunosequencing, statistical association of individual TCRs with disease status, and machine learning were combined to predict cytomegalovirus infection status. In a later analysis, previously published TCR beta repertoires from 670 or so donors were re-analyzed and high-resolution HLA genotyping was added so that TCR occurrence patterns could be studied. The later analysis used no new phenotypic data to find candidate immune exposures, relying instead on TCR beta sequences and their occurrence across donors. In an earlier analysis of more than 550 of the donors, high-throughput TCR beta sequencing was used to judge whether each TCR beta V gene segment behaved as functional or pseudogenic. Alongside the repertoire data, information on donor age, sex, ethnicity and CMV serostatus was compiled. A later genetic analysis used genome-wide SNP genotypes for about 60% of the roughly 700 donors, treating that subset as a discovery cohort. Every discovery cohort repertoire had been produced on one sequencing platform. HLA typing included class I and class II loci at four-digit resolution. The number of donors typed differed by locus, with about 629-630 for A, B, C, DRB1 and DQB1, 522 for DQA1, about 610 for DPA1, and some 450 for DPB1. Because of strong linkage in the cohort, five DR-DQ haplotypes were treated as single units for association and clustering. Among under 450 genotyped donors of the cohort, an average of around 240,000 unique TCR beta nucleotide sequences were sequenced per donor, about a sixth of them non-productive.

The receptor library was made with the immunoSEQ multiplex PCR assay. The multiplex PCR relied on a mix of 60 forward primers for TCR Vbeta segments and 13 reverse primers for TCR Jbeta segments. The CDR3 region of rearranged TCR beta genes was amplified from genomic DNA with a multiplex PCR assay. On the Illumina HiSeq System, the amplified TCR beta libraries were sequenced as 87-base-pair reads. The paper's data handling went like this. A later analysis tallied 75 million to 85 million unique TCR beta chains across the 666 repertoires, and about 12 million of those chains were shared by two or more donors. To remove PCR and sequencing errors, raw reads were error-corrected and collapsed into unique sequences using a nearest-neighbor algorithm that merged closely related sequences. CDR3 sequences were aligned to IMGT reference sequences to assign V, D and J gene segments. For a sequence to be retained, at least a six-nucleotide match to both a V gene segment and a J gene segment was required. Rearrangements were called productive when the CDR3 lacked stop codons and stayed in frame with V and J; all others were non-productive. Following IMGT convention, CDR3 was defined as the stretch from the second conserved V-encoded cysteine up to the conserved J-encoded phenylalanine. The earlier analysis of roughly 590 of the donors excluded any sequence lacking an unambiguous match to a single V gene segment. In an earlier analysis of roughly 500 of the donors, V segments were called functional above 56.7% productive rearrangements and were called segregating when the between-donor standard deviation exceeded 5%. A statistical classification framework was built for diagnosing cytomegalovirus status from the catalog of TCR beta chain sequences. V and J gene assignment, in a later analysis, came from comparing TCR nucleotide sequences with IMGT/GENE-DB human TR gene sequences. A later analysis assigned CDR3 sequences and most-parsimonious VDJ recombination scenarios with the TCRdist pipeline. A later analysis defined each TCR beta chain by its CDR3 amino acid sequence plus V-gene family, and excluded reads lacking a unique V-gene family. A later analysis removed 592 highly shared, low-generation-probability nucleotide sequences to deal with suspected cross-contamination and a sequencing artifact. In a later analysis, a clonal expansion index for each public chain was calculated from normalized within-repertoire ranks of inferred template counts. In a later analysis, generation probabilities were computed with a VDJ recombination model fitted to out-of-frame rearrangements, and the resulting probabilities were checked against IGoR. In a later analysis, hypergeometric tests were used to score TCR-TCR, TCR-HLA and TCR-CMV co-occurrence, with a repertoire-size bias correction applied to TCR pairs. False discovery rates were estimated in a later analysis by permuting HLA or CMV assignments 20 times. In a later analysis, co-occurring TCRs were grouped using DBSCAN, with TCRdist sequence similarity added in when clustering inside HLA-allele-positive subsets. Co-occurrence clustering excluded repertoires with fewer than 30,000 or more than 120,000 public chains, plus five with anomalous nucleotide sharing. This is the immuneACCESS table as TCRdb keeps it, with only in-frame sequences that have V and J called. A part of the clones is gone; compared with another copy, unresolved V genes explain less than half, and the rest is unexplained. V and J calls and clone size are as listed in that table; D and trimming were resolved from the DNA. The sample includes fewer than 120,000 clones, with 86% observed a single time. About 1.8% of the sample is taken by the ten largest.

On this clone itself: The antigen it binds to is not known. No base quality values were provided; no much bigger clone lies one nucleotide off.

Broad study findings and their caveats: Three of the identified cytomegalovirus-associated TCR beta chains were confirmed in vitro to be specific for cytomegalovirus antigens. A later analysis found that HLA-associated TCR beta chains were more clonally expanded and had lower generation probabilities than equally common non-associated chains. In a later analysis, most CMV-associated TCR beta chains were found to appear HLA-restricted, with HLA associations seemingly driven largely by CMV exposure. Because counts were too low, seventeen rarely observed V segments, including chromosome 9 orphons, were left out of the earlier analysis of approximately 500 of the donors. In the study, approximately 160 TCR beta chains were listed as associated with cytomegalovirus. A group of highly shared sequence variants was considered likely to be a technical artifact of the sequencing pipeline. In a later analysis, the rate of TCR association differed among HLA loci, with DRB1 alleles having the most associated TCRs and HLA-C alleles having the fewest. While some public TCRs were present in many individuals, most TCR sequences turned up only very rarely across donors. Correlated functional status among segregating V segments might be attributable to linkage disequilibrium, but an unknown experimental factor could not be ruled out. Compared with the 666-donor mean, donors in an Asian-associated ancestry cluster had fewer N-insertions in productive TCRs, according to a later genetic analysis. For the cohort, immune exposure information was limited to CMV serostatus. When HLA alleles, especially DR and DQ, strongly co-occurred, attributing TCR associations to individual alleles was difficult. Because some donors lacked HLA typing at each locus, the association tests relied only on the typed subset. According to a later analysis, parvovirus B19, influenza, CMV and Epstein-Barr virus appeared linked to several top co-occurrence clusters. A further reported finding was that TCR beta sequences accurately predicted the HLA-A and HLA-B alleles for most subjects in the first cohort. V-gene and J-gene trimming of TCR beta chains was associated with a missense DCLRE1C variant in a later genetic analysis, and the association was replicated in an independent cohort. The classifier was reported to diagnose cytomegalovirus status with high specificity and sensitivity in both the original and validation cohorts. The presence/absence analyses assumed that sequencing depth was roughly uniform across donors, and that assumption may not be true. It was suggested by the authors that the approach could potentially be generalized to other disease states and immunological phenotypes. In this cohort, only TCR beta chains were sequenced, and detectable features were limited by the absence of alpha or paired-chain data. Specific HLA alleles were associated with more than 15,000 TCR beta sequences at a false discovery rate of 0.05 in a later analysis. Because the 87-base-pair reads could not distinguish some IMGT-functional V segments, including TRBV6-2 and TRBV6-3, those segments were excluded. Broadly in line with IMGT annotations, most TCR beta V segments showed up in productive rearrangements about 90% or about 30% of the time in an earlier analysis of 587 of the donors.

Counted from cysteine to phenylalanine, this CDR3 has 14 amino acids. The CDR3 DNA has 42 bases and is translated from base 1. V gives up 7 bases and J gives up 3 bases, and the segment between their germline ends measures 15 bases. The CDR1 and CDR2 encoded by the germline V gene are MNHEY and SVGAGI. In total, approximately 610 healthy bone marrow donors made up the cohort. At the time of sampling, every cohort member was nominally healthy, though immune exposures that went unrecorded were likely present. The donor tested CMV seronegative and was one of the 352 seronegative cohort members. A peripheral blood sample was provided by each donor, and peripheral blood mononuclear cells were used for TCR beta sequencing. The Qiagen DNeasy Blood Extraction Kit was used to extract genomic DNA from the blood cell samples.

Sequencing input: PBMCs. The sequence derives from a man in his forties or fifties in good health and CMV-seronegative. This sequence uses TRBV6-5 and TRBJ1-1; the D region possibly corresponds to TRBD1 (5 bases align). The DNA sequence is TGTGCCAGCATCCAAGGGGCTGGGTACACTGAAGCTTTCTTT. Its protein product is CASIQGAGYTEAFF.